This TCR beta chain derives from a study of blood T cell repertoires in COVID-19 (dated by TCRdb to about 2020). At the level of the whole study: The collaborator samples originated in the United States, Italy and Spain and spanned the acute and convalescent phases of COVID-19. The prospective study material was composed of cDNA or gDNA derived from T cells, B-cell-depleted T cells, or PBMCs. Deeply sampled blood TCRbeta repertoires from subjects exposed to, actively infected with, or recovered from COVID-19 were included in the dataset. A freely available public database, intended as a resource for researchers studying the immune response to SARS-CoV-2, is where the repertoires were released. Samples were obtained from the ongoing ImmuneRACE study (first 160 participants) and from about 1,300 subjects provided by 6 global collaborators. A de-identified subject ID, COVID-19 status, age in years and sex were almost always included in the sample metadata. HLA class I and class II types, where available, came from metadata supplied by the sample provider rather than from assay-based typing.

Taken from the germline V gene (reference sequence), the CDR1 and CDR2 loops are LGHDT and YNNKEL. From the cysteine up to the phenylalanine, the CDR3 has a length of 15 residues. CDR3 DNA is the only sequence kept; it has 45 bases, read in frame from the first base. V sheds 4 bases and J sheds 10 bases, leaving 23 bases between their ends. About this clone itself: Which antigen it targets is not known. No quality values exist for individual bases; no much larger clone is one base distant.

Broader findings and caveats from the paper: How much clinical and demographic metadata was included differed by source and by participant, and the metadata was provided uncurated.

The immunoSEQ Assay, a bias-controlled multiplex PCR, was used to amplify TCRbeta CDR3 regions from genomic DNA. Per the source publication's procedure: The number of nucleated cells in each sample was estimated by amplification of reference gene primers within the assay. Sequence reads were collapsed and filtered to measure the absolute abundance of every unique TCRbeta CDR3 rearrangement. For each sample, productive Simpson clonality was calculated by taking the square root of Simpson's diversity index across productive rearrangements. Here the immuneACCESS table is served through TCRdb, limited to in-frame sequences with V and J called. Missing clones are a known gap in these copies; in checked studies unresolved V genes cover under half, and the rest lacks a known reason. That table furnishes V, J and clone size, whereas the DNA furnished D and trimming. The sample table lists 55,000 to 70,000 clones, roughly 81% of them with a count of one. The ten largest make up less than 20% of the sample.

Whole blood was collected in K2EDTA tubes by collaborating institutions according to the institutions' own protocols. Collaborator samples were shipped for TCRbeta analysis as frozen whole blood, isolated PBMCs, or DNA extracted from either sample type. Sequencing was done on a sample of peripheral blood. This clonotype was sampled from a man older than 75 with acute or convalescent COVID-19. The sequence links TRBV3-1 (or the pseudogene TRBV3-2) to TRBJ2-7; tentative D gene TRBD1, with 7 bases matching. Read as DNA, the sequence is TGTGCCAGCAGCCCGTGGGAGGAGGGGGCGTTGGTACAGTACTTC. Its amino acids are CASSPWEEGALVQYF.